This TCR beta chain was recorded in a study of cytomegalovirus exposure and HLA in healthy donors. General study findings and limits: In a later analysis, parvovirus B19, influenza, CMV and Epstein-Barr virus appeared linked to several top co-occurrence clusters. According to an earlier analysis, most TCR beta V segments yielded productive rearrangements about 87% or about 30% of the time.

PCR used 60 Vbeta primers and 13 Jbeta primers. Profiled with immunoSEQ multiplex PCR; TCRdb holds only in-frame clones, not every one. In the table there are around 120,000 clones, 65% to 90% of which are singletons. Details on this clone: As yet, its antigen is unknown.

After removal of 5 bases from V and 8 bases from J, the junction contained 11 bases not matched to a gene. The CDR3 has 14 residues. Germline V gene sequence: CDR1 LNHDA, CDR2 SQIVND (reference sequence). The chain has TRBV19 and TRBJ1-1; 7 bases are shared with TRBD1. Sequencing input: PBMCs. The clonotype was recovered from a woman aged 25-40 years in good health and CMV-seronegative. CDR3 coding DNA: TGTGCCAGTAGTCCGAGACAGGGTCGCGCAGAAGCTTTCTTT. Its translation is CASSPRQGRAEAFF.